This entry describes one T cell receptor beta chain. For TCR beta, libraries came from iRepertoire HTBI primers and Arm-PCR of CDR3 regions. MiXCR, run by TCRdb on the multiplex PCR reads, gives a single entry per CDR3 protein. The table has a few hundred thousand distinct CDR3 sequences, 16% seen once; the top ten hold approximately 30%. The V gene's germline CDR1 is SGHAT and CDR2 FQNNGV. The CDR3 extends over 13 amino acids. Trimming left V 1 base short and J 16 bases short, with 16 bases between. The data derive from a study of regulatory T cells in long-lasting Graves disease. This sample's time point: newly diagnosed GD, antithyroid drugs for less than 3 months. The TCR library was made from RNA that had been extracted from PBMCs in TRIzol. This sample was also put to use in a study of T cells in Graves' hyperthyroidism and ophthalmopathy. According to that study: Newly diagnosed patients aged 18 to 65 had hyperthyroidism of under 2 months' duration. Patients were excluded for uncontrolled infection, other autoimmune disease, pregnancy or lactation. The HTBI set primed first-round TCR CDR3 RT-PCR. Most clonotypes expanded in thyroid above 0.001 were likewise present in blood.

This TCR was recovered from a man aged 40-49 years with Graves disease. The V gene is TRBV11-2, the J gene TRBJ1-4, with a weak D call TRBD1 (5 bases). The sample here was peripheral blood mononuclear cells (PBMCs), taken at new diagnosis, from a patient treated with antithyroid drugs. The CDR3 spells CASSLGQTRPQFF. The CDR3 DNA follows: TGTGCCAGCAGCTTAGGACAGACCAGGCCCCAGTTTTTT.